This T cell receptor (beta chain) was documented in a study of cytomegalovirus exposure and HLA in healthy donors. The PCR ran on 60 Vbeta and 13 Jbeta primers. Assay: immunoSEQ multiplex PCR; the TCRdb copy retains only in-frame clones and omits some. The repertoire includes fewer than 80,000 clones, roughly 69% of them detected once, and about 6.9% sits in the top ten. The trim removed 6 bases at V and 0 bases at J, leaving 2 bases unmatched. Looked up from germline, CDR1 is KGHSH and CDR2 is LQKENI. This CDR3 region has 15 residues. The chain links TRBV18 to TRBJ2-3; TRBD2 aligns across 11 bases. The TCR originated in a woman aged 45-65 years in good health and CMV-seropositive. Material: PBMCs. The CDR3 loop is CASSGTSGSTDTQYF. The CDR3, as DNA: TGTGCCAGCTCGGGGACTAGCGGTAGCACAGATACGCAGTATTTT.